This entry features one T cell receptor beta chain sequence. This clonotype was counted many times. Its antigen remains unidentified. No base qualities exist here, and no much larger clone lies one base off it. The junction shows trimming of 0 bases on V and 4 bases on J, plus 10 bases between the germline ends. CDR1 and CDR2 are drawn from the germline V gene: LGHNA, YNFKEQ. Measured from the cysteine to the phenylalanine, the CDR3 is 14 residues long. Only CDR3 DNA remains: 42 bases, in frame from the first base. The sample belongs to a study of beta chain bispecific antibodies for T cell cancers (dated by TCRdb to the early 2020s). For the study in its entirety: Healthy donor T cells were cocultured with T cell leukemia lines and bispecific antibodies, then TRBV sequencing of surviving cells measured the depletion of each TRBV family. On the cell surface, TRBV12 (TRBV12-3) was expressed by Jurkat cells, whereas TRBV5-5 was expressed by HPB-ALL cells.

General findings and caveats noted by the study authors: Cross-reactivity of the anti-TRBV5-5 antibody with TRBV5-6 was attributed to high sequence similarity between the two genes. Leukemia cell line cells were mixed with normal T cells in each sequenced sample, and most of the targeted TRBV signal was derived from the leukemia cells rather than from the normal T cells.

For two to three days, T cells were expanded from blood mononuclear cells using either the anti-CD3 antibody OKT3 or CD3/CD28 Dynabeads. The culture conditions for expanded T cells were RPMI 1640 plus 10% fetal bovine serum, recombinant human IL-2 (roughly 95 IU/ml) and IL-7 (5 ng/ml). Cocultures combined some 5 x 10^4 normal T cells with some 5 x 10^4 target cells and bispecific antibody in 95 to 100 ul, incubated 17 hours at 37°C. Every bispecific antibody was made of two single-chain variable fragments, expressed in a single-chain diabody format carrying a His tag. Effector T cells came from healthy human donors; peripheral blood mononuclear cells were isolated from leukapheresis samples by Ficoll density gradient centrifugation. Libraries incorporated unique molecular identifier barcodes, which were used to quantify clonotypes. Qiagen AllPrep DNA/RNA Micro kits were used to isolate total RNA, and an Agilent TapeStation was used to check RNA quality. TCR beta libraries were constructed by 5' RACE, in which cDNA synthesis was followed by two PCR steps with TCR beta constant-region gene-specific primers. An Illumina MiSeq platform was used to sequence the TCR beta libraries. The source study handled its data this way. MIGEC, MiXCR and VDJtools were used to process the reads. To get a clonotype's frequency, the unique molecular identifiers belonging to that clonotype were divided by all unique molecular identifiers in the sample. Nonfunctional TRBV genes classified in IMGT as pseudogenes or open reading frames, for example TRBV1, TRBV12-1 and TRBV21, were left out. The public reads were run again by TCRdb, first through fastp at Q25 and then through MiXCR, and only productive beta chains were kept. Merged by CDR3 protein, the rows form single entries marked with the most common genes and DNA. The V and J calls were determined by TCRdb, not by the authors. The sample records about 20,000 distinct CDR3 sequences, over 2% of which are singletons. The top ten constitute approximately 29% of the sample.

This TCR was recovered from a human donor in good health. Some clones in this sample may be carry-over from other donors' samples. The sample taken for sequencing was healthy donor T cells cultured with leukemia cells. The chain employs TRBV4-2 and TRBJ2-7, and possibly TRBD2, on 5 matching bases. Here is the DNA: TGTGCCAGCAGCCAAGATAGCGCCACATACGAGCAGTACTTC. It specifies CASSQDSATYEQYF.